The entry below gives a single TCR beta chain sequence along with its context. This clonotype was detected many times. This clone's antigen is unknown. Per-base qualities were not stored, and no clone one base away is much larger. The V end gives up 5 bases and the J end 1 base, leaving 8 bases in the junction not matched to a gene. From its cysteine to its phenylalanine, the CDR3 spans 17 amino acids. Of the read, only the CDR3 DNA is kept; its 51 bases are in frame from base 1. The CDR1 and CDR2 encoded by the germline V gene are MRHNA and SNTAGT. This specimen's time point label, interpreted: sample taken at primary tumor resection. Samples were obtained from 72 patients with early-stage, untreated non-small cell lung cancer from the lung TRACERx cohort. Whole RNA extracted from tumor and nontumor lung tissue, or from cryopreserved PBMC samples, was used for TCR sequencing without cell sorting. A patient was chosen for TCR sequencing only when enough RNA was available from at least two tumor regions.

The data are from a study of spatial heterogeneity in lung cancer (dated by TCRdb to the late 2010s). For the study in its entirety: Beta-chain transcripts were consistently detected in greater numbers than alpha-chain transcripts, which likely reflects a higher abundance of beta-chain transcripts. In the raw uncorrected reads, each unique combination of TCR and UMI appeared more than ten times on average. Nonsynonymous mutation counts, determined by whole-exome sequencing of tumor tissue, were related to TCR repertoire features. In non-small cell lung cancer, the study quantitatively compared TCR alpha and beta repertoires across several tumor regions, matched nontumor lung, and blood. Both alpha and beta chains were TCR-sequenced in samples taken at surgery, namely 220 tumor regions, 62 to 65 matched nontumor lung samples and just over 55 PBMC samples.

The library was prepared using 5' RACE. Sequencing used a NextSeq 500. In the TCR library protocol, a unique molecular identifier was attached to each TCR cDNA molecule so that PCR and sequencing errors could be corrected. Per the authors' processing: TCR identification, UMI-based error correction and CDR3 extraction were performed with Decombinator tools. Expanded TCRs were defined as those above a frequency of 2 per 1,000, corresponding to the top 1% of the tumor frequency distribution. Each repertoire was subsampled 100 times to 5,000 TCRs, after which Renyi diversity was computed with the R vegan package. CDR3 similarity networks were constructed using string-kernel similarity of amino acid triplets, with links drawn between CDR3s whose pairwise similarity was above 0.82. TCRdb reanalyzed the raw reads on its own, using fastp at Q25 for trimming and MiXCR for clone calling, and kept in-frame beta chains. Rows with a matching CDR3 protein are joined into one entry that keeps the most common DNA and genes. It is TCRdb's table, rather than the study itself, that gives the V and J calls and clone size. This sample has around 66,000 distinct CDR3 sequences in its table, and about 6.6% of those were observed once. Roughly 14% of the sample goes to the ten largest clones.

The research as a whole found: Ubiquitous expanded tumor TCRs showed up in blood more often at tumor resection than at routine follow-up. Additional single-cell paired TCR alpha and beta sequencing was considered necessary to confirm, at a functional level, the hypothesis that regional TCRs recognize regional mutations.

The sequence came from a female donor with early-stage non-small cell lung cancer. The sample was PBMCs, taken at surgery. The V and J genes are TRBV6-4 and TRBJ2-1; 10 of the junction bases match TRBD2. For the CDR3, the sequence is CASSTGTSASSYNEQFF. The DNA sequence follows: TGTGCCAGCAGTACTGGGACTAGCGCTTCATCCTACAATGAGCAGTTCTTC.